This T cell receptor beta chain was recorded in a study of vaccination effects on CD4 cells after COVID-19. There are a few counts of this clone. Antigen unknown. ViraFEST used viral peptide pools to expand antigen-specific CD4+ T cells before sequencing. Upon completion of roughly ten days in culture, CD4+ T cells were isolated. Germline CDR1 and CDR2: SGDLS and YYNGEE. The CDR3 is made up of 15 amino acids. Trimming shortened V by 1 base and J by 3 bases, and 10 bases separated the two germline ends. The data were produced by immunoSEQ multiplex PCR, yet TCRdb's version contains in-frame clones alone and is incomplete. The top ten clones hold 2% to 2.5% of a sample with under 65,000 clones, around 80% of them seen once.

This specimen consisted of CD4+ T cells from PBMCs cultured with HCoV-229E spike peptides, obtained before COVID-19 vaccination. J is TRBJ2-2 and V is TRBV9; tentatively, D is TRBD2 (7 bases). This clonotype was sampled from a human donor who received a COVID-19 vaccine. CDR3 sequence (DNA): TGTGCCAGCAGCGTAAGGGGGAGGGACACCGGGGAGCTGTTTTTT. Its protein product is CASSVRGRDTGELFF.